This TCR beta chain is from a study of T cells in Graves' hyperthyroidism and ophthalmopathy. Whole-study findings and limits: The model made its ophthalmopathy prediction, and onset followed a median approximately 7 months later.

The definition of stable Graves' hyperthyroidism was no ophthalmopathy progression within 18 months. This clonotype was seen many times. Its specificity is not known. V shed 0 bases and J shed 7 bases, with 10 bases lying between them. Germline values: CDR1 MGHRA, CDR2 YSYEKL. The CDR3 covers 14 residues. Researchers took RNA transcripts and amplified the TCR beta CDR3 regions from them. In the first-round RT-PCR of the TCR CDR3, the HTBI primer set was used. TCRdb redid the calling of the multiplex PCR reads with MiXCR, one entry per CDR3 protein. The repertoire includes some 560,000 distinct CDR3 sequences, less than 15% of them detected once, and 11% to 15% sits in the top ten.

The TCR comes from a middle-aged woman with Graves' hyperthyroidism. V is TRBV4-1 and J is TRBJ2-1; D is unresolved. Source material: blood. The DNA of the CDR3 is TGCGCCAGCAGCCAAGAGGCAATAGCAAATGAGCAGTTCTTC. Its translation is CASSQEAIANEQFF.